What follows describes a single TCR beta chain. Its antigen is still unknown. V was pared by 6 bases and J by 0 bases, with 6 bases of the junction left unmatched. CDR1 and CDR2 from the germline V gene are MRHNA and SNTAGT. The CDR3 contains 16 residues. Together with a sample-barcoded 5' primer, a J-beta primer mix was included in a second PCR lasting about 6 to 11 cycles. TCRdb used MiXCR to reprocess the 5' RACE reads, holding one entry per CDR3 protein. The repertoire has about 1.1 million distinct CDR3 sequences, less than 45% of them found once; the top ten carry less than 15%. This entry belongs to a study of blood T cells in healthy people across ages. General study findings and limits: No one knew whether donors had CMV, which possibly confounded expanded clonotype changes.

The chain recombines TRBV6-4 with TRBJ2-1, with TRBD2 matching 9 bases. This clonotype was sampled from a man between 18 and 29 years old in good health. Sequenced sample: blood. The CDR3 here is CASRALAGRSYNEQFF. The CDR3 DNA sequence: TGTGCCAGCAGGGCCCTAGCGGGGCGCTCCTACAATGAGCAGTTCTTC.